This TCR beta chain was observed in a study of shared T cell receptors in the human thymus. V was shortened by 5 bases and J by 4 bases, with 18 bases between the two germline ends. The V gene's germline CDR1 is SGHNT and CDR2 YYREEE (reference sequence). CDR3 length: 16 amino acids. The method was immunoSEQ multiplex PCR; TCRdb's version includes in-frame clones alone and lacks a portion of them. Among about 660,000 clones listed, around 87% were seen once. These data were also filed under a second study, of human thymus T cells. That work adds: The thymus tissue came from resections taken during corrective heart surgery.

Sequencing was done on a sample of thymocytes. The TCR was taken from a boy younger than two with a congenital heart defect. The genes are TRBV5-4 and TRBJ2-2; D is perhaps TRBD2 (6 bases). Written as DNA, the CDR3 is TGTGCCAGCAGGAGAGGAGTAGCGGTCGGCACCGGGGAGCTGTTTTTT. The encoded protein is CASRRGVAVGTGELFF.